The next 25 T cell receptor beta chains were all read from a single sample in a study of type 1 regulatory T cells. A single record per CDR3 protein comes from TCRdb applying MiXCR to the reads. This table has about 59,000 distinct CDR3 sequences, 55% to 65% appearing once. These receptors have no known antigen. The material sequenced was cultured non-Tr1 T cells, either the whole culture or a sorted T cell fraction (not recorded which). The receptors originated from a human donor in good health.

Notes on this clonotype: Germline is not matched at one junction end, which may reflect a read error. The chain is built from TRBV7-3 and TRBJ2-1, with D possibly TRBD2 on 6 matching bases. Per germline, CDR1 SGHTA and CDR2 FQGTGA. There are 14 residues in the CDR3. The CDR3 DNA reads TGTACCAGCAGCTTAGGGGCGGGAAACAATGAGCAGTTCTTC. It translates to CTSSLGAGNNEQFF.

Of note for this clonotype: One end of the junction does not line up with germline, which may come from a read error. V and J are TRBV3-1 and TRBJ1-5; tentative D call: TRBD1 (5 bases). CDR3 length: 14 amino acids. The germline CDR1 and CDR2 sequences are LGHDT and YNNKEL (reference sequence). For the CDR3, the DNA is TGTGCCAGCAGCCAGGGGCTTAGCAATCAGCCCCAGCGTTTT. It codes for CASSQGLSNQPQRF.

This clonotype was seen more than once but under ten times. This sequence joins TRBV12-3 or TRBV12-4 and TRBJ1-1; D is unresolved. The CDR3 extends over 12 amino acids. The V end lost 2 bases, the J end lost 8 bases, and 9 bases lay between the germline ends. CDR3 in DNA: TGTGCCAGCAGTTTAATTGAGCAGGAAGCTTTCTTT. Translation: CASSLIEQEAFF.

In regard to this clonotype: A read error is possible here, since a much larger clone lies one base away. The V gene is TRBV10-3, the J gene TRBJ2-5, with 8 bases that match TRBD2. The germline V gene has CDR1 ENHRY and CDR2 SYGVKD. The CDR3 has 17 residues. The CDR3 nucleotides read TGTGCCATCAGTGAGCGTGGTCCAGCGGGAGTTGTGGGGACCCCGTACTTC. Translated, it gives CAISERGPAGVVGTPYF.

Note on this clonotype: It may be a read error: a sequence one base away is much more abundant. The chain carries TRBV15 and TRBJ2-1; D is ambiguous. V was clipped by 3 bases and J by 10 bases, with 7 bases between them. Germline CDR1 is LNHNV and CDR2 is YYDKDF (reference sequence). The length of the CDR3 is 11 residues. The CDR3 region is CATSRGYEQFF. CDR3 in DNA: TGTGCCACCAGCAGGGGCTACGAGCAGTTCTTC.

The V call is TRBV29-1, the J call TRBJ2-7, with D possibly being TRBD1 (8 bases). V lost 5 bases, J lost 7 bases, and 30 bases lay in between. This CDR3 has 17 residues. Germline assignment: CDR1 SQVTM and CDR2 ANQGSEA. CDR3 in DNA: TGCAGCGTTTGGGGGGGAATAAGGGACAGGCCCTCGGGGGAGCAGTACTTC. Translating it yields CSVWGGIRDRPSGEQYF.

The V call is TRBV7-7, the J call TRBJ2-6; D ambiguous. CDR3 length: 10 amino acids. CDR1 is SSHAT and CDR2 is FNYEAQ in the germline V gene (reference sequence). The CDR3 region is CAVGANVLTF. CDR3 sequence (DNA): TGTGCAGTAGGGGCCAACGTCCTGACTTTC.

J is TRBJ1-2 and V is TRBV2; 9 bases are shared with TRBD1. This CDR3 has 14 residues. Germline values: CDR1 SNHLY, CDR2 FYNNEI. J gave up 7 bases and V 3 bases, and 6 bases lay outside the gene matches. CDR3 in DNA: TGTGCCAGCAGTGAGACAGGGGGATTGGGTGGCTACACCTTC. It translates to CASSETGGLGGYTF.

The chain has TRBV6-2 or TRBV6-3 and TRBJ1-1; 7 bases match TRBD1. V lost 4 bases, J lost 2 bases, and 10 bases stayed unmatched. The CDR3 runs 16 residues. The germline V gene has CDR1 MNHEY and CDR2 SVGEGT. The CDR3 DNA is TGTGCCAGCAGTTCCGATCTCGGACAGGATAACACTGAAGCTTTCTTT. This sequence encodes CASSSDLGQDNTEAFF.

The chain has TRBV5-1 and TRBJ2-7, with 9 bases identical to TRBD2. Losses at the gene ends were 0 bases for V and 3 bases for J; bases not matched to a gene: 7. The CDR3 sequence is 16 residues long. CDR1 is SGHRS and CDR2 is YFSETQ in the germline V gene. The CDR3: CASSLGTSGYDYEQYF. CDR3 in DNA: TGCGCCAGCAGCTTGGGAACTAGCGGGTACGACTACGAGCAGTACTTC.

The chain recombines TRBV7-3 with TRBJ2-3; D not certain. The germline V gene encodes CDR1 SGHTA and CDR2 FQGTGA. V was trimmed by 5 bases and J by 0 bases, leaving 9 bases between them. CDR3 length equals 14 residues. The CDR3 spells CASSLSSSTDTQYF. CDR3 DNA: TGTGCCAGCAGCCTCAGTTCTAGCACAGATACGCAGTATTTT.

This sequence joins TRBV28 and TRBJ2-5; the D gene is possibly TRBD1 (6 bases). This CDR3 is built from 12 residues. Trimming cost V 9 bases and J 4 bases, with 12 bases left between them. Germline V gene lookup returns CDR1 MDHEN and CDR2 SYDVKM. CDR3 DNA: TGTGCCAGTTCCGGGACATTAGAGACCCAGTACTTC. Protein product: CASSGTLETQYF.

A few counts support this clonotype. The chain couples TRBV11-2 to TRBJ2-3; 7 nucleotides align to TRBD2. The J segment lost 3 bases and the V segment lost 10 bases, leaving 13 bases of the junction unmatched. The CDR3 is 15 residues long. CDR1 SGHAT and CDR2 FQNNGV come from the germline V gene. The CDR3 bases are TGTGCCACAGCTTCAACGGGAGGCCAAACAGATACGCAGTATTTT. Translating it yields CATASTGGQTDTQYF.

This clonotype was detected a few times. This sequence joins TRBV24-1 and TRBJ2-1, with TRBD1 matching over 9 bases. V was clipped by 7 bases and J by 6 bases; unmatched bases: 9. This CDR3 has 15 amino acids. The germline V gene encodes CDR1 KGHDR and CDR2 SFDVKD. CDR3 amino acids: CATRSTGGGGNEQFF. DNA for the CDR3: TGTGCCACCAGGAGCACAGGGGGCGGGGGCAATGAGCAGTTCTTC.

The chain recombines TRBV20-1 with TRBJ2-7, with 9 bases aligning to TRBD1. The CDR3 extends over 10 amino acids. V gave up 5 bases and J gave up 11 bases; unmatched junction bases: 4. Per germline, CDR1 DFQATT and CDR2 SNEGSKA (reference sequence). The CDR3: CSAAGDREYF. CDR3 DNA: TGCAGTGCTGCGGGGGACAGGGAGTACTTC.

The rearrangement links TRBV28 to TRBJ2-2; 12 positions agree with TRBD2. Trimming removed 3 bases from V and 6 bases from J; junction bases left unmatched: 14. Germline V gene lookup returns CDR1 MDHEN and CDR2 SYDVKM. The CDR3 is made up of 19 amino acids. The chain's CDR3 is CASSFIPSGRALIAGELFF. Here the CDR3 DNA reads TGTGCCAGCAGTTTCATACCTAGCGGGAGGGCCTTGATCGCCGGGGAGCTGTTTTTT.

The CDR3 here is CARKDRGYGYTF. DNA of the CDR3: TGTGCCAGAAAGGACAGGGGATACGGCTACACCTTC. The chain joins TRBV2 to TRBJ1-2, with 9 bases aligning to TRBD1. V shed 9 bases, J shed 8 bases, and the junction held 7 bases outside the gene matches. Germline assignment: CDR1 SNHLY and CDR2 FYNNEI. The CDR3 spans 12 residues. The full variable domain, completed using reference TRBV2 and TRBJ1-2, is EPEVTQTPSHQVTQMGQEVILRCVPISNHLYFYWYRQILGQKVEFLVSFYNNEISEKSEIFDDQFSVERPDGSNFTLKIRSTKLEDSAMYFCARKDRGYGYTFGSGTRLTVV.

The chain combines TRBV20-1 with TRBJ2-5; perhaps D is TRBD1 or TRBD2 (5 bases each). The V gene lost 0 bases and the J gene lost 3 bases, with 14 bases spanning the gap. Germline CDR1 DFQATT, CDR2 SNEGSKA (reference sequence). This CDR3 region has 15 residues. The CDR3 DNA follows: TGCAGTGCTAGAGATCCGAAGAGGGACGAAGAGACCCAGTACTTC. It encodes CSARDPKRDEETQYF.

This chain joins TRBV11-2 and TRBJ2-5; 14 nucleotides align to TRBD2. This CDR3 is 16 amino acids long. J gave up 5 bases and V 6 bases, and 8 bases lay outside the gene matches. CDR1 is SGHAT and CDR2 is FQNNGV in the germline V gene. CDR3 nucleotides: TGTGCCAGCAGAAAAGGGACTAGCGGGAGTGGGGAGACCCAGTACTTC. It encodes CASRKGTSGSGETQYF.

The table lists this clonotype with a few counts. The chain employs TRBV5-5 and TRBJ1-1; weak D call: TRBD1 (6 bases). The length of the CDR3 is 16 residues. Germline V gives CDR1 SGHKS, CDR2 YYEKEE (reference sequence). Trimming cost V 3 bases and J 5 bases, with 20 bases left between them. CDR3 region: CASSSPRTAPNTEAFF. Written as DNA, the CDR3 is TGTGCCAGCAGCTCCCCCAGGACAGCGCCTAATACTGAAGCTTTCTTT.

In its sample, this clonotype was seen a few times. The chain is built from TRBV5-1 and TRBJ1-2, with D possibly being TRBD1 (5 bases). The CDR3 is 16 residues long. The V gene's germline CDR1 is SGHRS and CDR2 YFSETQ. With 7 bases removed from V and 1 base from J, the gap between germline ends came to 20 bases. In DNA form, the CDR3 reads TGCGCCAGCCGACCTAGTCCGGGACGACGTAACTATGGCTACACCTTC. The encoded protein is CASRPSPGRRNYGYTF.

V usage is TRBV6-5 and J usage is TRBJ2-5; 8 nucleotides line up with TRBD1. V lost 6 bases, J lost 6 bases, and 9 bases stayed unmatched. The germline CDR1 and CDR2 sequences are MNHEY and SVGAGI. CDR3 length: 14 amino acids. The CDR3 here is CASSSQDRVQTQYF. The CDR3 DNA reads TGTGCCAGCAGCTCCCAGGACAGGGTGCAGACCCAGTACTTC.

The CDR3, as DNA: TGTGCCAGCAGGAATACCGCCGGGCCAGGAGATACGCAGTATTTT. Its protein product is CASRNTAGPGDTQYF. This rearrangement joins TRBV2 to TRBJ2-3; D unresolved. The germline V gene has CDR1 SNHLY and CDR2 FYNNEI. This CDR3 has 15 residues. Trimming left V 6 bases short and J 5 bases short, with 18 bases between.

The chain couples TRBV3-1 to TRBJ2-1; weak D call: TRBD2 (7 bases). The CDR3 contains 14 residues. CDR1 is LGHDT and CDR2 is YNNKEL in the germline V gene (reference sequence). V lost 0 bases, J lost 9 bases, and 12 bases lay in between. CDR3 nucleotide sequence: TGTGCCAGCAGCCAAGAGGTCCGGGGGGCTGAGCAGTTCTTC. Protein product: CASSQEVRGAEQFF.

This clonotype has a single count. The gene calls are TRBV27 and TRBJ2-5, with D possibly being TRBD1 or TRBD2 (5 bases each). The ends were cut back, 3 bases at V and 5 bases at J, with 19 bases in the middle. Germline V gene data show CDR1 as MNHEY and CDR2 as SMNVEV (reference sequence). This CDR3 spans 16 amino acids. CDR3 nucleotides: TGTGCCAGCAGTTTCACCGGGACGTCCACCGGGGAGACCCAGTACTTC. Translation gives CASSFTGTSTGETQYF.